The 11 T cell receptor beta chains below were found in one sample sequenced in a study of blood T cell repertoires in COVID-19. The method was immunoSEQ multiplex PCR; TCRdb's version includes in-frame clones alone and lacks a portion of them. The sample includes some 83,000 clones, around 85% seen only once; the top ten take around 5.1%. Sample: peripheral blood. These receptors all stem from an elderly woman with active or convalescent COVID-19.

This chain joins TRBV21-1 and TRBJ2-1; whether TRBD1, the table's D call, matches the DNA was not checked. TRBV21-1 is recorded as a pseudogene. The CDR3 loop spans 16 amino acids. CDR3 loop: CASSNRGQEPSSEQFF. The CDR3 DNA is TGTGCCAGCAGCAATCGGGGACAGGAACCTTCCTCGGAGCAGTTCTTC.

This chain uses TRBV6-5 with TRBJ1-5; tentatively, D is TRBD1 (5 bases). CDR3 length equals 14 residues. Germline V gene data show CDR1 as MNHEY and CDR2 as SVGAGI. Trimming removed 8 bases at V and 3 bases at J, with 14 bases between. This CDR3 is CASGHTIVNQPQHF. DNA for the CDR3: TGTGCCAGCGGACACACCATCGTCAATCAGCCCCAGCATTTT.

The chain couples TRBV24-1 to TRBJ2-3; 11 nucleotides line up with TRBD2. The V gene end was trimmed by 0 bases and the J gene end by 1 base; junction bases not matched to a gene: 5. The CDR3 has 18 residues. The germline CDR1 and CDR2 sequences are KGHDR and SFDVKD. CDR3 coding DNA: TGTGCCACCAGTGATTTGCCCCTAGCGGGAGGTCGCACAGATACGCAGTATTTT. It specifies CATSDLPLAGGRTDTQYF.

This chain connects TRBV5-3 to TRBJ1-2; tentative D call: TRBD1 (6 bases). TRBV5-3 has ORF status, its function being uncertain. The ends were cut back, 2 bases at V and 8 bases at J, with 10 bases in the middle. The CDR3 sequence is 12 residues long. CDR3 in DNA: TGTGCCAGAAGCTTCACAGGGTACGGCTACACCTTC. This translates into CARSFTGYGYTF.

The J gene is TRBJ2-1, the V gene TRBV27; 9 nucleotides match TRBD2. The CDR3 is made up of 15 amino acids. The germline V gene has CDR1 MNHEY and CDR2 SMNVEV (reference sequence). J gave up 2 bases and V 4 bases, and 3 bases lay outside the gene matches. The DNA of the CDR3 is TGTGCCAGCAGTTACCGACTAGCGGCCTACAATGAGCAGTTCTTC. This encodes CASSYRLAAYNEQFF.

The chain combines TRBV6-6 with TRBJ1-1; weak D call: TRBD1 (6 bases). The CDR3 sequence is 12 residues long. The V gene lost 6 bases and the J gene lost 12 bases, with 17 bases spanning the gap. Germline V gene data show CDR1 as MNHNY and CDR2 as SVGAGI (reference sequence). In DNA, the CDR3 is TGTGCCAGCAGCTCAACAGGGCCCGGTTCTTTCTTT. It encodes CASSSTGPGSFF.

The chain is built from TRBV6-5 and TRBJ2-3; maybe TRBD2 (6 bases). V shed 6 bases and J shed 8 bases, with 18 bases lying between them. CDR1 is MNHEY and CDR2 is SVGAGI in the germline V gene. The CDR3 extends over 14 amino acids. The chain's CDR3 is CASRDSGARSTQYF. CDR3 bases: TGTGCCAGCAGGGATAGCGGTGCGCGGAGTACGCAGTATTTT.

V is TRBV11-3 and J is TRBJ2-3, with D unclear. V gave up 1 base and J gave up 10 bases, with 12 bases separating them. The CDR3 covers 13 residues. Germline V gene sequence: CDR1 SGHNT, CDR2 YENEEA. The CDR3 protein is CASSLVPYSPQYF. The CDR3 region has the DNA TGTGCCAGCAGCTTAGTCCCCTATAGCCCGCAGTATTTT.

This rearrangement joins TRBV9 to TRBJ1-2, with unresolved D. V lost 3 bases and J lost 1, with 7 bases in between. Germline V gene sequence: CDR1 SGDLS, CDR2 YYNGEE. The CDR3 totals 13 residues. The CDR3 protein is CASSETDNYGYTF. The CDR3 DNA follows: TGTGCCAGCAGCGAAACAGATAACTATGGCTACACCTTC.

The chain links TRBV6-5 to TRBJ2-3; 14 bases are shared with TRBD2. CDR3 size: 15 residues. V was pared by 4 bases and J by 12 bases, with 9 bases of the junction left unmatched. Germline lookup yields CDR1 MNHEY and CDR2 SVGAGI. CDR3 amino acids: CASSFGGLAGVLQYF. CDR3 DNA sequence: TGTGCCAGCAGTTTCGGGGGACTAGCGGGGGTCCTTCAGTATTTT.

V usage is TRBV2 and J usage is TRBJ1-1, with D tentatively TRBD1 (5 bases). This CDR3 is built from 13 residues. Trimming cost V 4 bases and J 1 base, with 7 bases left between them. The V gene's germline CDR1 is SNHLY and CDR2 FYNNEI. In DNA, the CDR3 is TGTGCCAGCAGTGGCCAGGGGAACACTGAAGCTTTCTTT. Translated: CASSGQGNTEAFF.